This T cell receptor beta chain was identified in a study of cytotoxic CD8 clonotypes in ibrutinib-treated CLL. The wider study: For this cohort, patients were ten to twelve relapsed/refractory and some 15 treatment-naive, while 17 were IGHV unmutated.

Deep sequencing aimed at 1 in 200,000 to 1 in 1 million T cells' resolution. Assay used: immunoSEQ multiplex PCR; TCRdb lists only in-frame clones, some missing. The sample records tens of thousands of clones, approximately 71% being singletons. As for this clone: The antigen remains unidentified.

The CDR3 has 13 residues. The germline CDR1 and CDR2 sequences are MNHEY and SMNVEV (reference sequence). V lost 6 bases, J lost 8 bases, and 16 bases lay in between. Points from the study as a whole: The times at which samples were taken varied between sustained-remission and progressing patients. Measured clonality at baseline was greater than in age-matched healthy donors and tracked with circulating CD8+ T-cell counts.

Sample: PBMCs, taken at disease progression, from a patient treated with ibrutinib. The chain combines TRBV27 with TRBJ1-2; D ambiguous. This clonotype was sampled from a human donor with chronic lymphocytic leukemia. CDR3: CASSLGLGRGYTF. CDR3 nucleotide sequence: TGTGCCAGCAGCCTAGGGTTGGGAAGGGGCTACACCTTC.